The 8 T cell receptor beta chains below all came from one sample that was sequenced in a study of shared clonotypes between healthy human individuals. The table came from immunoSEQ multiplex PCR; TCRdb's copy has only in-frame clones and leaves some out. The profile covers about 2.4 million clones, with roughly 93% appearing a single time and roughly 0.39% taken by the ten largest. Sequenced material: naive CD4+ T cells from PBMCs. Subset defined: CD45RA+ positively selected. The receptors were sampled from a man aged 18 to 29 in good health. Some clones in this sample may be carry-over from other donors' samples.

V usage is TRBV5-1 and J usage is TRBJ2-1; no firm D call. The length of the CDR3 is 12 residues. Between the trimmed V and J ends, which lost 0 bases and 10 bases, there was a span of 8 bases. Looked up from germline, CDR1 is SGHRS and CDR2 is YFSETQ. The CDR3 nucleotides are TGCGCCAGCAGCTTGGACTACACAGAGCAGTTCTTC. Its translation: CASSLDYTEQFF.

The chain has TRBV28 and TRBJ1-5, with 11 bases that match TRBD1. Germline lookup yields CDR1 MDHEN and CDR2 SYDVKM. The J segment lost 4 bases and the V segment lost 1 base, leaving 9 bases of the junction unmatched. This CDR3 has 18 residues. CDR3 in amino acids: CASSLYLDRGRKNQPQHF. CDR3 DNA: TGTGCCAGCAGTTTATATTTGGACAGGGGGCGGAAGAATCAGCCCCAGCATTTT.

V is TRBV18 and J is TRBJ2-7, with D tentatively TRBD2 (5 bases). With 2 bases removed from V and 5 bases from J, the gap between germline ends came to 7 bases. Per germline, CDR1 KGHSH and CDR2 LQKENI. The CDR3 loop spans 12 amino acids. The chain's CDR3 is CASSPGLDEQYF. As DNA, the CDR3 is TGTGCCAGCTCACCAGGACTGGACGAGCAGTACTTC.

The chain has TRBV4-1 and TRBJ2-2; D is perhaps TRBD1 (6 bases). V dropped 0 bases and J dropped 4 bases, with 12 bases sitting between them. The CDR3 length is 16 residues. Germline V gene sequence: CDR1 MGHRA, CDR2 YSYEKL. DNA of the CDR3: TGCGCCAGCAGCCAAGAACAGGGAAAGAGCACCGGGGAGCTGTTTTTT. Translating it yields CASSQEQGKSTGELFF.

The J gene is TRBJ2-2, the V gene TRBV5-1; 10 nucleotides align to TRBD2. This CDR3 is built from 16 residues. Germline-derived CDR1 and CDR2 are SGHRS and YFSETQ. J gave up 8 bases and V 4 bases, and 11 bases lay outside the gene matches. CDR3 sequence (DNA): TGCGCCAGCAGCCCCCCCCTAGCGGGAGACGTAGGGGAGCTGTTTTTT. It yields the protein CASSPPLAGDVGELFF.

Worth noting for this clone: A read error may account for a junction end that differs from germline. The chain's CDR3 is CASSRLIARTDTQYF. DNA for the CDR3: TGTGCCAGCAGCCGTTTAATAGCCCGCACCGATACGCAGTATTTT. This sequence joins TRBV7-9 and TRBJ2-3; no clear D gene. Per the germline V gene, CDR1 is SEHNR and CDR2 is FQNEAQ (reference sequence). This CDR3 has 15 residues.

The J gene is TRBJ2-7, the V gene TRBV2, with D perhaps TRBD1 (6 bases). V was trimmed by 7 bases and J by 3 bases, leaving 16 bases between them. The CDR3 contains 14 residues. Germline V gene sequence: CDR1 SNHLY, CDR2 FYNNEI. The CDR3 loop is CASIPRGQSYEQYF. The CDR3 DNA reads as TGTGCCAGCATCCCTCGAGGACAGAGCTACGAGCAGTACTTC.

The CDR3 nucleotides are TGTGCCAGCAGCTGGGGGGGGCAGACAGATACGCAGTATTTT. This gives the protein CASSWGGQTDTQYF. The chain has TRBV7-2 and TRBJ2-3, with D possibly TRBD2 on 7 matching bases. V was shortened by 4 bases and J by 3 bases, with 11 bases between the two germline ends. The CDR3 sequence is 14 residues long. Germline V gene data show CDR1 as SGHTA and CDR2 as FQGNSA. Full variable domain (missing parts from reference TRBV7-2 and TRBJ2-3): GAGVSQSPSNKVTEKGKDVELRCDPISGHTALYWYRQSLGQGLEFLIYFQGNSAPDKSGLPSDRFSAERTGGSVSTLTIQRTQQEDSAVYLCASSWGGQTDTQYFGPGTRLTVL.